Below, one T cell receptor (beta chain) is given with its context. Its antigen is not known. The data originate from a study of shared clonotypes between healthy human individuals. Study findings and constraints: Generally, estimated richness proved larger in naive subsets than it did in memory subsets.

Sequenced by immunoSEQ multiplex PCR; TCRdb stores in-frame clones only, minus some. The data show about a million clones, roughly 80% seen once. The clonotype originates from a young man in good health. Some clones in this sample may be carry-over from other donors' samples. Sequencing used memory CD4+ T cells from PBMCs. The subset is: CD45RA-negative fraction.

The CDR3 DNA follows: TGTGCCAGCCGAAACTTTGGAAGGGACGAGCAGTACTTC. Translation: CASRNFGRDEQYF. V and J are TRBV19 and TRBJ2-7; the D is unclear. The germline gives CDR1 LNHDA, CDR2 SQIVND (reference sequence). This CDR3 has 13 residues. Trimming removed 9 bases at V and 5 bases at J, with 17 bases between.